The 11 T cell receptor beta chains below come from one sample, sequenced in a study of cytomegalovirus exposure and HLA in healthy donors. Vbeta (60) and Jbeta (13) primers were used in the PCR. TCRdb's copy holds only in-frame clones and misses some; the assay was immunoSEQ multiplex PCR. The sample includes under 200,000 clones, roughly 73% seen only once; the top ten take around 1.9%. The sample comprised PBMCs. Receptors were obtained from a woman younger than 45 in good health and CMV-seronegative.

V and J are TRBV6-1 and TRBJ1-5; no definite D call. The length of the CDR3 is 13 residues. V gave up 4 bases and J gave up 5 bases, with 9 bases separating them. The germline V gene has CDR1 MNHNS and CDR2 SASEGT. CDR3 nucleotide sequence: TGTGCCAGCAGTGGGAGGCCACATCAGCCCCAGCATTTT. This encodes CASSGRPHQPQHF.

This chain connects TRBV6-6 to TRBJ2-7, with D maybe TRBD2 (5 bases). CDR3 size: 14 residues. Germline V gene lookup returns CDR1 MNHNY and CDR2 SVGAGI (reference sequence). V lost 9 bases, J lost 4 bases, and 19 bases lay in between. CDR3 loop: CASALDSSLYEQYF. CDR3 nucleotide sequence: TGTGCCAGTGCCTTGGACTCCTCCCTATACGAGCAGTACTTC.

CDR3 DNA: TGTGCCAGCAGCCAAGATCTTGAGGATACGCAGTATTTT. Protein sequence: CASSQDLEDTQYF. The V call is TRBV14, the J call TRBJ2-3, with D unresolved. The V end lost 0 bases, the J end lost 6 bases, and 7 bases lay between the germline ends. Germline lookup yields CDR1 SGHDN and CDR2 FVKESK. The CDR3 is 13 residues long.

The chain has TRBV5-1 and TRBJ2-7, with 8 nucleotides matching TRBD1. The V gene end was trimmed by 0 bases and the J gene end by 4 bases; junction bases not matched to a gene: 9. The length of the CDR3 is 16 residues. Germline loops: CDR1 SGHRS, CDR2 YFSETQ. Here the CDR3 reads CASSLAPGGFGYEQYF. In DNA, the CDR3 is TGCGCCAGCAGCTTGGCCCCAGGGGGCTTTGGATACGAGCAGTACTTC.

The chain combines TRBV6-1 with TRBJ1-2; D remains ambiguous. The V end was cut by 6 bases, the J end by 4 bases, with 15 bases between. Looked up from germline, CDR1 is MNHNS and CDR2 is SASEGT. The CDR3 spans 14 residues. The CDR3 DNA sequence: TGTGCCAGCAGAATCGATGGCGGTATCTATGGCTACACCTTC. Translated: CASRIDGGIYGYTF.

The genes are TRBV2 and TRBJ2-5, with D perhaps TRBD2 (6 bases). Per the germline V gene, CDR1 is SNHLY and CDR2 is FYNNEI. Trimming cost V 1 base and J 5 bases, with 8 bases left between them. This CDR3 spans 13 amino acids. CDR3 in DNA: TGTGCCAGCAGTGAAGTACTAGCCGAGACCCAGTACTTC. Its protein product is CASSEVLAETQYF.

CDR3 in amino acids: CASSPRGGDYNEQFF. The CDR3 nucleotides read TGTGCCAGCAGCCCGAGGGGGGGGGACTACAATGAGCAGTTCTTC. This chain connects TRBV7-3 to TRBJ2-1, with D possibly being TRBD2 (7 bases). The germline V and J ends were trimmed by 5 bases and 3 bases, with 14 bases remaining between them. Looked up from germline, CDR1 is SGHTA and CDR2 is FQGTGA. The CDR3 is 15 amino acids.

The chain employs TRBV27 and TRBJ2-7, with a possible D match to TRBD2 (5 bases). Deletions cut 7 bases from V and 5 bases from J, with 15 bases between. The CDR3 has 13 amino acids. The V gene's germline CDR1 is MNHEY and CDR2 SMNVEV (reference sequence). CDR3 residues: CASMPRVSNEQYF. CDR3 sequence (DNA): TGTGCCAGCATGCCGCGGGTTAGCAACGAGCAGTACTTC.

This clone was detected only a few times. Here the CDR3 reads CASSQANGYEQYF. The DNA for the CDR3 is TGCGCCAGCAGCCAAGCTAACGGGTACGAGCAGTACTTC. The chain uses TRBV4-1 and TRBJ2-7; no reliable D call. The CDR3 is 13 amino acids. Trimming took 1 base from V and 4 from J, leaving 8 bases between them. From germline, CDR1 is MGHRA and CDR2 YSYEKL.

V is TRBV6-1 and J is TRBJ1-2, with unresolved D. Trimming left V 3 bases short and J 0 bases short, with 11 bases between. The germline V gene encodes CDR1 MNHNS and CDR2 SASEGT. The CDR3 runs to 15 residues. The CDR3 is CASSERYGANYGYTF. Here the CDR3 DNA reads TGTGCCAGCAGTGAGAGGTACGGGGCTAACTATGGCTACACCTTC.

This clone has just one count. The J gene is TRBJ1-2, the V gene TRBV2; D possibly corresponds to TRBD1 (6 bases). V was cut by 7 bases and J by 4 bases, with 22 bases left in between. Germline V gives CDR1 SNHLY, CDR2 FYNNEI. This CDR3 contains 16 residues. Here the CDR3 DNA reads TGTGCCAGCAAGGGGGGGTTCAGCGCTCAGAGCTATGGCTACACCTTC. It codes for CASKGGFSAQSYGYTF. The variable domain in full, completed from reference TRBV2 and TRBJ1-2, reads EPEVTQTPSHQVTQMGQEVILRCVPISNHLYFYWYRQILGQKVEFLVSFYNNEISEKSEIFDDQFSVERPDGSNFTLKIRSTKLEDSAMYFCASKGGFSAQSYGYTFGSGTRLTVV.